What follows are 2 T cell receptor beta chains derived from one specimen sequenced in a study of blood T cell repertoires in COVID-19 (dated by TCRdb to about 2020). The method behind the library was the immunoSEQ multiplex PCR assay. TCRdb retrieved this table from immuneACCESS and kept in-frame rearrangements only. Not all clones are present; in checked studies, unresolved V genes account for under half, and no reason is known for the remainder. For this sample there are 160,000 or so clones; roughly 84% appear just once. The ten largest clones capture approximately 1.5% of the sample. Sequenced material: peripheral blood. The receptors stem from a human donor in a cohort sampled during active COVID-19.

The rearrangement joins TRBV7-2 to TRBJ2-7, with 7 bases lining up with TRBD1. The V gene's germline CDR1 is SGHTA and CDR2 FQGNSA. The CDR3 is 14 amino acids. The V and J ends lost 5 bases and 5 bases, in that order; junction bases with no gene match: 9. The CDR3 DNA reads as TGTGCCAGCAGCACTGGGGGACAGTTCGACGAGCAGTACTTC. Translating gives CASSTGGQFDEQYF.

To note about this clone: This specimen includes other DNA sequences encoding the same CDR3. The chain has TRBV7-6 and TRBJ2-3; D is uncertain. CDR1 is SGHVS and CDR2 is FNYEAQ in the germline V gene. There are 14 residues in the CDR3. Trimming cost V 5 bases and J 4 bases, with 13 bases left between them. CDR3 protein: CASSPSSPPDTQYF. DNA of the CDR3: TGTGCCAGCAGCCCCTCTAGTCCTCCAGATACGCAGTATTTT.